One sample yielded the 29 T cell receptor beta chains listed below, sequenced in a study of blood T cell repertoires in COVID-19 (dated by TCRdb to 2020 to 2021). Library prep was done by the immunoSEQ multiplex PCR assay. In its TCRdb copy, this immuneACCESS table keeps in-frame sequences only and misses some clones. Where compared with another copy, unresolved V genes explain less than half of these, and the others have no known cause. The sample table contains a few hundred thousand clones; only one count was recorded for about 90% of them. The ten largest account for 2.5% to 3% of the sample. The sequencing sample was made of PBMCs or T cells enriched from blood (not recorded which). All receptors come from a young woman who had recovered from COVID-19.

V usage is TRBV28 and J usage is TRBJ2-7, with 7 bases identical to TRBD2. The junction had 9 bases not matched to a gene; V was cut back by 3 bases and J by 4 bases. The CDR3 length is 15 residues. Per the germline V gene, CDR1 is MDHEN and CDR2 is SYDVKM. CDR3 residues: CASSLGGAERYEQYF. The CDR3 DNA follows: TGTGCCAGCAGTTTGGGAGGGGCGGAGCGGTACGAGCAGTACTTC.

The chain employs TRBV5-1 and TRBJ2-7; the match to TRBD1 covers 8 bases. The V gene's germline CDR1 is SGHRS and CDR2 YFSETQ. The CDR3 length is 15 residues. V was pared by 0 bases and J by 2 bases, with 4 bases of the junction left unmatched. The CDR3, as DNA: TGCGCCAGCAGCTTGGGGGGACAGGACCCCTACGAGCAGTACTTC. Translating it yields CASSLGGQDPYEQYF.

This chain joins TRBV28 and TRBJ1-6, with 7 positions matching TRBD1. Looked up from germline, CDR1 is MDHEN and CDR2 is SYDVKM. V was pared by 3 bases and J by 10 bases, with 9 bases of the junction left unmatched. This CDR3 has 15 amino acids. CDR3 protein: CASSFRRGAASPLHF. Here the CDR3 DNA reads TGTGCCAGCAGTTTTCGCAGGGGGGCCGCCTCACCCCTCCACTTT.

CDR3 coding DNA: TGTGCCAGCAGATCTGAAGGGGGAATGGCCTACGAGCAGTACTTC. It specifies CASRSEGGMAYEQYF. V and J are TRBV6-5 and TRBJ2-7, with a possible D match to TRBD1 (6 bases). Trimming removed 6 bases from V and 2 bases from J, with 17 bases in between. CDR3 length: 15 residues. Germline V gives CDR1 MNHEY, CDR2 SVGAGI.

This clone has a single count. The chain links TRBV15 to TRBJ1-2; 9 bases line up with TRBD1. J gave up 3 bases and V 3 bases, and 5 bases lay outside the gene matches. In germline, CDR1 is LNHNV, CDR2 YYDKDF (reference sequence). The CDR3 has 15 residues. The CDR3 loop reads CATSRGTGGDYGYTF. The CDR3 nucleotides are TGTGCCACCAGCAGGGGAACAGGGGGCGACTATGGCTACACCTTC.

The genes are TRBV7-8 and TRBJ1-1, with D possibly matching TRBD1 (6 bases). With 5 bases removed from V and 6 bases from J, the gap between germline ends came to 13 bases. Germline-derived CDR1 and CDR2 are SGHVS and FQNEAQ. The CDR3 consists of 13 residues. The CDR3 DNA is TGTGCCAGCAGCCTGGGTCCAGGGGCTGAAGCTTTCTTT. Its translation: CASSLGPGAEAFF.

The chain recombines TRBV4-1 with TRBJ1-6; perhaps TRBD1 as D (6 bases). The length of the CDR3 is 16 residues. V lost 8 bases to trimming and J lost 7 bases, with 21 bases between them. CDR1 MGHRA and CDR2 YSYEKL come from the germline V gene. The CDR3 sequence: CASEPYTGYANSPLHF. As DNA, the CDR3 is TGCGCCAGCGAACCCTACACAGGGTACGCAAATTCACCCCTCCACTTT.

This clone was counted at least ten times. The chain has TRBV6-1 and TRBJ2-3, with D possibly matching TRBD2 (5 bases). Germline V lookup: CDR1 MNHNS, CDR2 SASEGT. The CDR3 extends over 16 amino acids. V lost 0 bases to trimming and J lost 2 bases, with 12 bases between them. CDR3 residues: CASSEASGGPTDTQYF. For the CDR3, the DNA is TGTGCCAGCAGTGAAGCGTCCGGAGGACCCACAGATACGCAGTATTTT.

Here the CDR3 DNA reads TGTGCCAGTAGTGCGGGACAGAGCTACGAGCAGTACTTC. Residues: CASSAGQSYEQYF. The chain recombines TRBV19 with TRBJ2-7; D is possibly TRBD1 (7 bases). Trimming took off 5 bases at V and 3 bases at J, with 11 bases between the two ends. This CDR3 has 13 amino acids. Germline-derived CDR1 and CDR2 are LNHDA and SQIVND (reference sequence).

The chain recombines TRBV7-9 with TRBJ2-1, with 9 positions matching TRBD2. The germline V gene encodes CDR1 SEHNR and CDR2 FQNEAQ (reference sequence). With V trimmed by 1 base and J by 0 bases, 1 base remained unmatched. The CDR3 is made up of 16 amino acids. The CDR3 bases are TGTGCCAGCAGCTTAGGCGGGAGGGGCTCCTACAATGAGCAGTTCTTC. Encoded protein: CASSLGGRGSYNEQFF.

V gene TRBV7-9 combines with J gene TRBJ1-1; the D is unclear. With 5 bases removed from V and 4 bases from J, the gap between germline ends came to 8 bases. Per the germline V gene, CDR1 is SEHNR and CDR2 is FQNEAQ (reference sequence). The CDR3 runs to 12 residues. The CDR3 loop reads CASSPLVTEAFF. In nucleotides, the CDR3 is TGTGCCAGCAGCCCCTTAGTCACTGAAGCTTTCTTT.

This sequence joins TRBV4-2 and TRBJ2-1; D is possibly TRBD2 (6 bases). Deletions cut 5 bases from V and 7 bases from J, with 18 bases between. The CDR3 contains 15 residues. Germline V gene sequence: CDR1 LGHNA, CDR2 YNFKEQ. CDR3 nucleotide sequence: TGTGCCAGCAGCGTAGGAAGCGCACGGGGGAATGAGCAGTTCTTC. It encodes CASSVGSARGNEQFF.

This clone was recorded once. The chain combines TRBV7-2 with TRBJ2-7, with 11 bases fitting TRBD1. After removal of 5 bases from V and 3 bases from J, the junction contained 3 bases not matched to a gene. Germline CDR1 reads SGHTA; CDR2 reads FQGNSA. This CDR3 contains 14 residues. CDR3 nucleotides: TGTGCCAGCAGCCCGGGACAGGGGGTCTACGAGCAGTACTTC. Residues: CASSPGQGVYEQYF.

This clone is a singleton in its sample. The V call is TRBV27, the J call TRBJ1-2; possibly TRBD1 for D (5 bases). This CDR3 has 14 amino acids. Deletions cut 0 bases from V and 3 bases from J, with 8 bases between. The germline gives CDR1 MNHEY, CDR2 SMNVEV (reference sequence). The CDR3 loop reads CASSLSTGDYGYTF. In DNA, the CDR3 is TGTGCCAGCAGTTTATCCACGGGGGACTATGGCTACACCTTC.

V and J are TRBV19 and TRBJ2-1; D gene ambiguous. Germline-derived CDR1 and CDR2 are LNHDA and SQIVND (reference sequence). Trimming left V 4 bases short and J 3 bases short, with 7 bases between. The CDR3 loop spans 13 amino acids. The CDR3 reads CASSTGGYNEQFF. The CDR3 nucleotides read TGTGCCAGTAGTACCGGCGGCTACAATGAGCAGTTCTTC.

The gene calls are TRBV11-2 and TRBJ1-2; TRBD1 aligns across 9 bases. V was clipped by 5 bases and J by 2 bases; unmatched bases: 6. Germline V lookup: CDR1 SGHAT, CDR2 FQNNGV. The CDR3 sequence is 15 residues long. CDR3: CASSQRGQGNYGYTF. The CDR3 nucleotides read TGTGCCAGCAGCCAACGAGGACAGGGGAACTATGGCTACACCTTC.

V gene TRBV6-1 combines with J gene TRBJ2-1, with 8 bases matching TRBD2. The CDR3 length is 14 residues. Trimming took 2 bases from V and 6 from J; bases not matched to a gene: 3. Germline CDR1 and CDR2: MNHNS and SASEGT. CDR3 protein: CASSESGSGNEQFF. The CDR3 nucleotides read TGTGCCAGCAGTGAAAGCGGGAGTGGCAATGAGCAGTTCTTC.

The chain couples TRBV3-1 (or the pseudogene TRBV3-2) to TRBJ2-5; D might be TRBD1 (5 bases). The CDR3 covers 16 residues. V shed 0 bases and J shed 2 bases, with 13 bases lying between them. Germline loops: CDR1 LGHDT, CDR2 YNNKEL (reference sequence). CDR3 DNA: TGTGCCAGCAGCCAAGAATCCAGGGATGCACAAGAGACCCAGTACTTC. Amino acids: CASSQESRDAQETQYF.

The chain combines TRBV7-9 with TRBJ1-2; D gene ambiguous. The CDR3 has 13 amino acids. With 5 bases removed from V and 4 bases from J, the gap between germline ends came to 11 bases. Germline loops: CDR1 SEHNR, CDR2 FQNEAQ (reference sequence). The CDR3 DNA reads TGTGCCAGCAGCCTGGACGGAGGCTATGGCTACACCTTC. Protein product: CASSLDGGYGYTF.

The genes are TRBV27 and TRBJ2-2; 10 nucleotides agree with TRBD1. V was clipped by 4 bases and J by 8 bases; unmatched bases: 7. Germline CDR1 MNHEY, CDR2 SMNVEV (reference sequence). The CDR3 sequence is 15 residues long. Written as DNA, the CDR3 is TGTGCCAGCAGTTCCCTGGGACAGGGGCGAGGGGAGCTGTTTTTT. Its protein product is CASSSLGQGRGELFF.

The gene calls are TRBV10-3 and TRBJ1-2, with 7 bases aligning to TRBD1. CDR3 length: 12 amino acids. Germline CDR1 and CDR2: ENHRY and SYGVKD. J gave up 3 bases and V 9 bases, and 4 bases lay outside the gene matches. The CDR3 loop is CAISDRDYGYTF. CDR3 nucleotides: TGTGCCATTTCCGACAGGGACTATGGCTACACCTTC.

The V and J genes are TRBV3-1 (or the pseudogene TRBV3-2) and TRBJ1-2; the D is unclear. CDR1 is LGHDT and CDR2 is YNNKEL in the germline V gene (reference sequence). V was shortened by 3 bases and J by 3 bases, with 5 bases between the two germline ends. The CDR3 runs 12 residues. CDR3 loop: CASSQSHYGYTF. In DNA form, the CDR3 reads TGTGCCAGCAGCCAGTCTCACTATGGCTACACCTTC.

This chain joins TRBV5-1 and TRBJ2-5; D gene uncertain. Germline-derived CDR1 and CDR2 are SGHRS and YFSETQ. CDR3 length: 13 amino acids. V was trimmed by 1 base and J by 4 bases, leaving 8 bases between them. CDR3 loop: CASSLLVGETQYF. The CDR3 region has the DNA TGCGCCAGCAGCTTGCTAGTCGGAGAGACCCAGTACTTC.

This chain links TRBV28 with TRBJ1-1; D is perhaps TRBD1 (6 bases). From germline, CDR1 is MDHEN and CDR2 SYDVKM. V was pared by 1 base and J by 0 bases, with 15 bases between. CDR3 length: 17 residues. The CDR3 nucleotides are TGTGCCAGCAGTTTATCGTCGCGTGGACAGTTGAACACTGAAGCTTTCTTT. It codes for CASSLSSRGQLNTEAFF. The whole variable domain, remainder taken from reference TRBV28 and TRBJ1-1, is DVKVTQSSRYLVKRTGEKVFLECVQDMDHENMFWYRQDPGLGLRLIYFSYDVKMKEKGDIPEGYSVSREKKERFSLILESASTNQTSMYLCASSLSSRGQLNTEAFFGQGTRLTVV.

The chain carries TRBV3-1 (or the pseudogene TRBV3-2) and TRBJ1-2; tentative D call: TRBD1 (6 bases). The CDR3 is made up of 15 amino acids. Trimming took off 0 bases at V and 0 bases at J, with 8 bases between the two ends. Germline CDR1 and CDR2: LGHDT and YNNKEL (reference sequence). The CDR3: CASSQDNRANYGYTF. CDR3 sequence (DNA): TGTGCCAGCAGCCAAGATAACAGGGCTAACTATGGCTACACCTTC.

This chain uses TRBV2 with TRBJ2-7; 7 nucleotides agree with TRBD2. Germline V gene data show CDR1 as SNHLY and CDR2 as FYNNEI. The CDR3 is made up of 16 amino acids. Trimming cost V 4 bases and J 3 bases; bases outside gene matches: 12. CDR3 loop: CASSVPREGMGYEQYF. The DNA for the CDR3 is TGTGCCAGCAGTGTCCCCAGGGAGGGAATGGGCTACGAGCAGTACTTC.

This clone was recorded a few times. The rearrangement uses TRBV6-5 and TRBJ1-2; 9 nucleotides match TRBD1. The CDR3 has 14 amino acids. Germline V gene sequence: CDR1 MNHEY, CDR2 SVGAGI. V gave up 7 bases and J gave up 6 bases; unmatched junction bases: 9. CDR3 sequence reads: CASTKRDRAHGYTF. CDR3 in DNA: TGTGCCAGCACCAAACGGGACAGGGCCCATGGCTACACCTTC.

The chain combines TRBV6-1 with TRBJ2-7, with a possible D match to TRBD1 (6 bases). Germline V lookup: CDR1 MNHNS, CDR2 SASEGT. V was clipped by 3 bases and J by 0 bases, with 12 bases between them. CDR3 length equals 15 residues. CDR3 bases: TGTGCCAGCAGTGATTGGACAGAAAGCTCCTACGAGCAGTACTTC. It specifies CASSDWTESSYEQYF.

This clone was picked up one time. The chain links TRBV5-1 to TRBJ1-2; 8 bases align to TRBD1. Germline lookup yields CDR1 SGHRS and CDR2 YFSETQ. V trimming: 4 bases; J trimming: 2 bases; junction bases outside the gene matches: 10. The CDR3 has 16 residues. CDR3 bases: TGCGCCAGCAGCCAGGGGGCCCTGAAACTAAACTATGGCTACACCTTC. Its translation: CASSQGALKLNYGYTF.